This TCR beta chain was obtained from a study of blood T cell repertoires in COVID-19. Study as a whole: Spain, Italy and the United States supplied samples that represented acute and convalescent COVID-19. Sample material is recorded as cDNA or gDNA derived from T cells, B-cell-depleted T cells, or PBMCs.

As handled by the study authors: Reference gene primer amplification gave estimated nucleated cell counts. Some clones are missing from TCRdb's copy, which holds only in-frame ones; the method was immunoSEQ multiplex PCR. D and trimming come from the DNA, and the V and J calls and clone size come from that table. The repertoire includes 90,000 to 150,000 clones, just over 70% of them detected once, and around 0.9% sits in the top ten. The germline V and J ends were trimmed by 0 bases and 6 bases, with 9 bases remaining between them. This CDR3 has 13 residues. Germline-derived CDR1 and CDR2 are SEHNR and FQNEAQ (reference sequence).

The receptor was derived from a human donor with acute or convalescent COVID-19. The donor label of this sample is uncertain. Sample: peripheral blood. The chain carries TRBV7-9 and TRBJ2-7; the D gene is possibly TRBD2 (6 bases). The CDR3 region has the DNA TGTGCCAGCAGCTTAGCTAGCGGAGGCGAGCAGTACTTC. Its translation: CASSLASGGEQYF.